These 7 T cell receptor beta chains were all obtained from the same sample, sequenced in a study of blood T cell repertoires in COVID-19. Assay: immunoSEQ multiplex PCR; the TCRdb copy retains only in-frame clones and omits some. Of under 250,000 clones in the sample, around 81% were seen once. The sample taken for sequencing was peripheral blood. Source of these receptors: a man aged 25 to 40 who had recovered from COVID-19.

Only a few counts were recorded for this clone. DNA for the CDR3: TGTGCCAGCAGTTTAGCAGGCCTCTACGGGGAGCTGTTTTTT. Protein sequence: CASSLAGLYGELFF. The chain uses TRBV27 and TRBJ2-2, with D uncertain. There are 14 residues in the CDR3. Trimming left V 2 bases short and J 7 bases short, with 11 bases between. Germline assignment: CDR1 MNHEY and CDR2 SMNVEV (reference sequence).

The chain couples TRBV5-4 to TRBJ2-1, with a tentative D call TRBD2 (5 bases). V dropped 2 bases and J dropped 7 bases, with 13 bases sitting between them. The CDR3 is 14 amino acids. The V gene's germline CDR1 is SGHNT and CDR2 YYREEE (reference sequence). CDR3 loop: CASSFVGRVNEQFF. The CDR3 DNA sequence: TGTGCCAGCAGCTTTGTGGGGAGAGTGAATGAGCAGTTCTTC.

This chain joins TRBV5-1 and TRBJ2-3, with a tentative D call TRBD1 (5 bases). The CDR3 length is 15 residues. The ends were cut back, 4 bases at V and 2 bases at J, with 14 bases in the middle. The germline CDR1 and CDR2 sequences are SGHRS and YFSETQ. Written as DNA, the CDR3 is TGCGCCAGCAGCACCCAGGGCCTACTCACAGATACGCAGTATTTT. It translates to CASSTQGLLTDTQYF.

This clone has a single count. CDR3 protein: CASSSMGGRDTEAFF. CDR3 nucleotides: TGTGCCAGCAGCTCTATGGGTGGTCGGGACACTGAAGCTTTCTTT. This rearrangement joins TRBV7-9 to TRBJ1-1, with D unresolved. Trimming shortened V by 4 bases and J by 3 bases, and 15 bases separated the two germline ends. Germline lookup yields CDR1 SEHNR and CDR2 FQNEAQ (reference sequence). This CDR3 spans 15 amino acids.

This chain links TRBV11-1 with TRBJ2-3, with TRBD1 as a possible D gene (7 bases). Trimming shortened V by 1 base and J by 6 bases, and 17 bases separated the two germline ends. The CDR3 sequence is 16 residues long. Germline-derived CDR1 and CDR2 are SGHAT and FQDESV (reference sequence). The CDR3 DNA follows: TGTGCCAGCAGCTTAGGGGCGGCCAGGGGGGCGGATACGCAGTATTTT. It is translated as CASSLGAARGADTQYF.

The chain recombines TRBV5-1 with TRBJ1-1; D is uncertain. Germline CDR1 SGHRS, CDR2 YFSETQ. Deletions cut 1 base from V and 8 bases from J, with 12 bases between. The length of the CDR3 is 13 residues. CDR3: CASSLSGELEAFF. CDR3 nucleotides: TGCGCCAGCAGCTTGTCCGGGGAATTAGAAGCTTTCTTT. Drawing the rest from reference TRBV5-1 and TRBJ1-1, the complete variable domain is KAGVTQTPRYLIKTRGQQVTLSCSPISGHRSVSWYQQTPGQGLQFLFEYFSETQRNKGNFPGRFSGRQFSNSRSEMNVSTLELGDSALYLCASSLSGELEAFFGQGTRLTVV.

The CDR3 DNA sequence: TGTGCCAGCACCCCCCCGGAGACTCTGTATGGCTACACCTTC. Amino acids: CASTPPETLYGYTF. The chain uses TRBV6-5 and TRBJ1-2; no clear D. Trimming shortened V by 7 bases and J by 5 bases, and 17 bases separated the two germline ends. Germline values: CDR1 MNHEY, CDR2 SVGAGI. The CDR3 extends over 14 amino acids.